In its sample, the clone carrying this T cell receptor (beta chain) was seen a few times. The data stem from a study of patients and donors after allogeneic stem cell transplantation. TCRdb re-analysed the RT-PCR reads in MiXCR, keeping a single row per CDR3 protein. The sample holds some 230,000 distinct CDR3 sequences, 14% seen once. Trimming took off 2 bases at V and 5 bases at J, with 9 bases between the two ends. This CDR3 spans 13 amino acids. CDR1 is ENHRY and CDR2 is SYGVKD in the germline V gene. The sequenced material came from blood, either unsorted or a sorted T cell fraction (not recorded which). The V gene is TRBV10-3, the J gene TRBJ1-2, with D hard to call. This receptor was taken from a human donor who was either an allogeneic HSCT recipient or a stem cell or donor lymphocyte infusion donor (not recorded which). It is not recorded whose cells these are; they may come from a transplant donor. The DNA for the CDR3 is TGTGCCATCAGTGAGCCTCGAGCGTATGGCTACACCTTC. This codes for CAISEPRAYGYTF.